A single sample gave rise to the 20 T cell receptor beta chains below, sequenced in a study of blood T cells in healthy people across ages. Together with a sample-barcoded 5' primer, a J-beta primer mix was included in a second PCR lasting roughly 6 to 12 cycles. MiXCR was run by TCRdb on the 5' RACE reads, yielding one entry per CDR3 protein. The table shows hundreds of thousands of distinct CDR3 sequences, with 40% to 65% occurring only once. The sequenced sample was blood. These receptors originate from a woman aged 80 or older in good health.

This clonotype showed up many times. J is TRBJ2-3 and V is TRBV28, with 10 nucleotides matching TRBD1. CDR3 length: 15 residues. Germline CDR1 MDHEN, CDR2 SYDVKM. J gave up 3 bases and V 5 bases, and 5 bases lay outside the gene matches. The CDR3 bases are TGTGCCAGCAGTACCCCGGGACAGGGGACAGATACGCAGTATTTT. It encodes CASSTPGQGTDTQYF.

The sample holds many counts of this clonotype. The chain employs TRBV6-2 or TRBV6-3 and TRBJ2-1; 10 bases match TRBD2. The CDR3 runs 16 residues. Trimming cost V 5 bases and J 7 bases; bases outside gene matches: 11. Germline lookup yields CDR1 MNHEY and CDR2 SVGEGT. The CDR3 sequence is CASSLHRTSGINEQFF. In nucleotides, the CDR3 is TGTGCCAGCAGTCTCCACCGGACTAGCGGAATTAATGAGCAGTTCTTC.

This clonotype was observed a few times. The chain carries TRBV5-1 and TRBJ2-2; TRBD2 matches at 8 bases. The CDR3 extends over 16 amino acids. CDR1 and CDR2 (germline): SGHRS, YFSETQ. The junction had 1 base not matched to a gene; V was cut back by 0 bases and J by 0 bases. CDR3 amino acids: CASSLVLAANTGELFF. CDR3 bases: TGCGCCAGCAGCTTGGTACTAGCGGCGAACACCGGGGAGCTGTTTTTT.

This chain links TRBV28 with TRBJ2-7, with no clear D. This CDR3 is 12 amino acids long. The germline V gene has CDR1 MDHEN and CDR2 SYDVKM. Trimming removed 6 bases from V and 3 bases from J, with 9 bases in between. CDR3 DNA: TGTGCCAGCAGGGCCACACTCTACGAGCAGTACTTC. It codes for CASRATLYEQYF.

This clonotype was found many times. The chain links TRBV2 to TRBJ2-1, with D possibly being TRBD1 (6 bases). Trimming took 7 bases from V and 7 from J, leaving 11 bases between them. The CDR3 totals 12 residues. Germline CDR1 reads SNHLY; CDR2 reads FYNNEI. As DNA, the CDR3 is TGTGCCAGCAACCAGGACAGAAATGAGCAGTTCTTC. Translated: CASNQDRNEQFF.

This clonotype appeared many times. The J gene is TRBJ1-4, the V gene TRBV12-3 or TRBV12-4, with TRBD1 matching over 11 bases. The CDR3 sequence is 16 residues long. With V trimmed by 5 bases and J by 4 bases, 6 bases remained unmatched. The CDR3 coding sequence is TGTGCCAGCAGTCGGGACAGGGGGTTTGGTAATGAAAAACTGTTTTTT. Protein sequence: CASSRDRGFGNEKLFF.

This chain links TRBV29-1 with TRBJ1-2; TRBD1 matches at 7 bases. Germline assignment: CDR1 SQVTM and CDR2 ANQGSEA. The CDR3 spans 12 residues. With 5 bases clipped from V and 6 bases from J, the junction kept 6 bases outside the gene matches. The CDR3 nucleotides read TGCAGCGTTTGGGGGCAGGGGGATGGCTACACCTTC. This gives the protein CSVWGQGDGYTF.

This clonotype was observed a few times. CDR3 region: CASSLDLSQQFF. The CDR3 nucleotides are TGCGCCAGCAGCTTGGACCTCAGCCAGCAGTTCTTC. The chain has TRBV5-1 and TRBJ2-1, with no clear D. The CDR3 runs to 12 residues. CDR1 SGHRS and CDR2 YFSETQ come from the germline V gene. Between the trimmed V and J ends, which lost 0 bases and 11 bases, there was a span of 9 bases.

The chain uses TRBV6-2 or TRBV6-3 and TRBJ2-7, with D maybe TRBD2 (5 bases). The CDR3 has 16 amino acids. With 7 bases removed from V and 3 bases from J, the gap between germline ends came to 22 bases. Germline lookup yields CDR1 MNHEY and CDR2 SVGEGT. The chain's CDR3 is CASTIAGVQLNYEQYF. The CDR3 DNA is TGTGCCAGCACTATCGCCGGGGTCCAGCTGAACTACGAGCAGTACTTC.

With regard to this clonotype: A clone one base away is much larger, so this may be a read error. The rearrangement links TRBV7-2 to TRBJ2-2, with D perhaps TRBD1 (6 bases). With 3 bases removed from V and 1 base from J, the gap between germline ends came to 12 bases. Germline V gene data show CDR1 as SGHTA and CDR2 as FQGNSA. The CDR3 runs to 16 residues. CDR3 nucleotide sequence: TGTGCCAGCAGCTTCCATTCAGGGGTGAACACCGGGGAGCTGTTTTTT. This translates into CASSFHSGVNTGELFF.

The gene calls are TRBV5-1 and TRBJ2-3; TRBD2 matches at 7 bases. With 2 bases clipped from V and 2 bases from J, the junction kept 8 bases outside the gene matches. Germline CDR1 is SGHRS and CDR2 is YFSETQ. The CDR3 runs 16 residues. The CDR3 protein is CASSLNSGGYTDTQYF. The CDR3 DNA is TGCGCCAGCAGCTTAAATTCGGGGGGATACACAGATACGCAGTATTTT.

Only a few counts were recorded for this clonotype. V usage is TRBV18 and J usage is TRBJ1-2; the match to TRBD1 covers 8 bases. CDR3 length: 13 residues. J was trimmed by 7 bases and V by 2 bases; bases with no gene match: 3. From germline, CDR1 is KGHSH and CDR2 LQKENI. CDR3 region: CASSPDDRGGYTF. CDR3 DNA: TGTGCCAGCTCACCAGATGACAGGGGTGGCTACACCTTC.

For this clonotype: With a much larger clone just one base away, this may be a read error. The V call is TRBV19, the J call TRBJ2-7, with D maybe TRBD1 (5 bases). CDR1 LNHDA and CDR2 SQIVND come from the germline V gene (reference sequence). This CDR3 has 13 amino acids. V was shortened by 6 bases and J by 5 bases, with 14 bases between the two germline ends. The chain's CDR3 is CASSGQSRDEQYF. The CDR3 region has the DNA TGTGCCAGTAGCGGACAAAGTAGGGACGAGCAGTACTTC.

The chain recombines TRBV13 with TRBJ2-5; D ambiguous. Trimming left V 5 bases short and J 2 bases short, with 12 bases between. In germline, CDR1 is PRHDT, CDR2 FYEKMQ (reference sequence). The CDR3 covers 14 residues. The CDR3 reads CASSPTARQETQYF. The CDR3 nucleotides read TGTGCCAGCAGCCCCACGGCGAGACAAGAGACCCAGTACTTC. Supplemented by reference TRBV13 and TRBJ2-5, the full variable domain reads AAGVIQSPRHLIKEKRETATLKCYPIPRHDTVYWYQQGPGQDPQFLISFYEKMQSDKGSIPDRFSAQQFSDYHSELNMSSLELGDSALYFCASSPTARQETQYFGPGTRLLVL.

Points on this clonotype: Since a much larger clone is just one base distant, this may be a read error. The DNA for the CDR3 is TGTGCCAGCAGCCTCCAGGGACCGCTTAACCACGAGCAGTACTTC. Protein: CASSLQGPLNHEQYF. The gene calls are TRBV3-1 and TRBJ2-7; D is perhaps TRBD1 or TRBD2 (5 bases each). The CDR3 runs 15 residues. Germline V gene lookup returns CDR1 LGHDT and CDR2 YNNKEL (reference sequence). Trimming pared 4 bases from V and 5 bases from J, leaving 18 bases between.

As for this clonotype: A much larger clone lies a single base off, so this may be a read error. The rearrangement uses TRBV10-3 and TRBJ2-3; the D gene could be TRBD1 or TRBD2 (6 bases each). V lost 8 bases to trimming and J lost 5 bases, with 20 bases between them. Germline V gene sequence: CDR1 ENHRY, CDR2 SYGVKD. CDR3 length: 15 residues. For the CDR3, the DNA is TGTGCCATCGATCGGCAGACGGGGGCTGGAGATACGCAGTATTTT. It specifies CAIDRQTGAGDTQYF.

In regard to this clonotype: A read error may account for a junction end that differs from germline. This sequence joins TRBV11-2 and TRBJ2-1; D may be TRBD1 (5 bases). The CDR3 has 11 amino acids. Germline V gene sequence: CDR1 SGHAT, CDR2 FQNNGV. CDR3 loop: CAGSLGLKQFF. The CDR3 coding sequence is TGTGCCGGCAGCTTGGGGCTAAAGCAGTTCTTC.

This clonotype was picked up many times. The V gene is TRBV28, the J gene TRBJ1-2; TRBD1 is a possible D gene (6 bases). Germline assignment: CDR1 MDHEN and CDR2 SYDVKM. Deletions cut 5 bases from V and 1 base from J, with 14 bases between. CDR3 length equals 15 residues. The CDR3 nucleotides are TGTGCCAGCAGTACCGGGGGGCAGGGTAACTATGGCTACACCTTC. Its translation is CASSTGGQGNYGYTF.

Note on this clonotype: A read error is possible here, since a much larger clone lies one base away. V is TRBV29-1 and J is TRBJ2-5; 12 bases fit TRBD2. Germline V lookup: CDR1 SQVTM, CDR2 ANQGSEA. V lost 6 bases to trimming and J lost 11 bases; unmatched junction nucleotides: 10. The CDR3 covers 13 residues. CDR3 loop: CSVLGLAGSEQYF. For the CDR3, the DNA is TGCAGCGTGCTTGGACTAGCGGGGTCGGAGCAGTACTTC.

Turning to this clonotype: Since a much larger clone is just one base distant, this may be a read error. The rearrangement links TRBV20-1 to TRBJ1-4; TRBD1 matches at 12 bases. The germline V gene has CDR1 DFQATT and CDR2 SNEGSKA (reference sequence). The V segment lost 6 bases and the J segment 4 bases; nucleotides outside the gene matches: 9. The CDR3 is made up of 16 amino acids. The CDR3, as DNA: TGCAGTGCCGCCGGGACAGGGGGCGCCTTTAATGAAAAACTGTTTTTT. Encoded protein: CSAAGTGGAFNEKLFF.